These 5 T cell receptor beta chains came from one sample sequenced in a study of beta chain features in type 1 diabetes. The antigens of these receptors remain unknown. General study results and limits: Researchers report that Type 1 diabetes patients had moderately but significantly shorter TCRB CDR3s across all four CD4+ subsets.

Every bit of the isolated RNA underwent reverse transcription, so sequencing read expressed TCRB transcripts. Sequencing used immunoSEQ multiplex PCR; TCRdb keeps in-frame clones, though not all of them. Of about 230,000 clones listed, 16% are singletons. The sequencing input was naive CD4+ T cells from blood. The receptors were sampled from a man between 25 and 39 years old with type 1 diabetes.

There are a few counts of this clone. The gene calls are TRBV19 and TRBJ2-7; 10 nucleotides line up with TRBD1. Germline CDR1 is LNHDA and CDR2 is SQIVND (reference sequence). There are 15 residues in the CDR3. With 7 bases clipped from V and 4 bases from J, the junction kept 10 bases outside the gene matches. This CDR3 reads CASKGGGTGEYEQYF. The CDR3 coding sequence is TGTGCCAGTAAAGGAGGGGGGACAGGGGAATACGAGCAGTACTTC.

This clone was picked up a small number of times. This CDR3 is CSVTSRQANIYNEQFF. CDR3 bases: TGCAGCGTTACCTCCCGACAAGCTAATATATACAATGAGCAGTTCTTC. The V gene is TRBV29-1, the J gene TRBJ2-1; the D is unclear. The CDR3 runs 16 residues. Looked up from germline, CDR1 is SQVTM and CDR2 is ANQGSEA. Trimming cost V 5 bases and J 4 bases, with 21 bases left between them.

V gene TRBV7-2 combines with J gene TRBJ2-7; TRBD2 matches 13 bases. CDR1 and CDR2 from the germline V gene are SGHTA and FQGNSA. This CDR3 region has 15 residues. V lost 3 bases and J lost 2; bases outside the gene matches: 1. For the CDR3, the DNA is TGTGCCAGCAGCTTCGGGACTAGCGGGACCTACGAGCAGTACTTC. Its protein is CASSFGTSGTYEQYF.

V usage is TRBV4-2 and J usage is TRBJ2-3; D call uncertain. Germline V lookup: CDR1 LGHNA, CDR2 YNFKEQ. The germline V and J ends were trimmed by 1 base and 2 bases, with 4 bases remaining between them. This CDR3 spans 13 amino acids. The CDR3 protein is CASSQAVTDTQYF. The CDR3 DNA reads TGTGCCAGCAGCCAAGCAGTCACAGATACGCAGTATTTT.

The sample holds a few counts of this clone. This chain joins TRBV7-2 and TRBJ2-7, with D possibly matching TRBD1 (6 bases). CDR3 length: 14 residues. Germline assignment: CDR1 SGHTA and CDR2 FQGNSA. Trimming took off 3 bases at V and 2 bases at J, with 11 bases between the two ends. The CDR3 bases are TGTGCCAGCAGCTTTACGGGACAAGCCTACGAGCAGTACTTC. Translating gives CASSFTGQAYEQYF.